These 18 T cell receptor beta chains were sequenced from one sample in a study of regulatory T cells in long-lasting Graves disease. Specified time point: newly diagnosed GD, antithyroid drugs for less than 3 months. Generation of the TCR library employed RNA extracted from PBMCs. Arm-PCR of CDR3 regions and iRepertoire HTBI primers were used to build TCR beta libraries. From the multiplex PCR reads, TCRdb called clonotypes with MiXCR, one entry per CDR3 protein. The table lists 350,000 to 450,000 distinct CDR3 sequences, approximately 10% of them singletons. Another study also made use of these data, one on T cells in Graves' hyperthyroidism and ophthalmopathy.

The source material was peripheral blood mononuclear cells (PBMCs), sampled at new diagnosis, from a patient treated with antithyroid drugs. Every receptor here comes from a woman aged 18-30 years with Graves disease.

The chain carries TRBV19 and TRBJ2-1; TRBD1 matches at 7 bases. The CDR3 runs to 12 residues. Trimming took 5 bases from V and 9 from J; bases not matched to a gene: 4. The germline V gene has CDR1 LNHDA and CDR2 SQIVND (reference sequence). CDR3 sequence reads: CASSVWTGEQFF. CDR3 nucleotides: TGTGCCAGTAGTGTCTGGACAGGTGAGCAGTTCTTC.

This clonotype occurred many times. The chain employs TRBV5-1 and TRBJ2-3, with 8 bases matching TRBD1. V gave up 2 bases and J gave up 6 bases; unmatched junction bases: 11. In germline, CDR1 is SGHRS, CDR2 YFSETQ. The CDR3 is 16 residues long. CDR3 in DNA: TGCGCCAGCAGCTTCATTATCCGCAGGGGGCCGGATACGCAGTATTTT. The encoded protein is CASSFIIRRGPDTQYF.

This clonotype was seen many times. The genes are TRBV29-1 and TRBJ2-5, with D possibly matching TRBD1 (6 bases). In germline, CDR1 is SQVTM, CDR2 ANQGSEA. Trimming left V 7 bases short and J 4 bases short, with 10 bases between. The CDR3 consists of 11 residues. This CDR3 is CSGRRGETQYF. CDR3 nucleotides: TGCAGCGGACGCAGGGGAGAGACCCAGTACTTC. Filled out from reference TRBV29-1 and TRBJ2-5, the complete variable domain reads SAVISQKPSRDICQRGTSLTIQCQVDSQVTMMFWYRQQPGQSLTLIATANQGSEATYESGFVIDKFPISRPNLTFSTLTVSNMSPEDSSIYLCSGRRGETQYFGPGTRLLVL.

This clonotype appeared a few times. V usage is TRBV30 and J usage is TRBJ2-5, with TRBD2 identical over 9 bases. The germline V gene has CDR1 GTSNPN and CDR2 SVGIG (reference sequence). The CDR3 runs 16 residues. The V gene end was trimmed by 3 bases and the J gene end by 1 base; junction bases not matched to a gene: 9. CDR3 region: CAWRGETSGSQETQYF. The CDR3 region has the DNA TGTGCCTGGAGGGGGGAGACTAGCGGAAGCCAAGAGACCCAGTACTTC.

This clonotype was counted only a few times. CDR3 in DNA: TGTGCCAGCAGTGTAAGCGTCCAGCCCAGCACAGATACGCAGTATTTT. Its protein product is CASSVSVQPSTDTQYF. The chain has TRBV25-1 and TRBJ2-3; the D is unclear. The CDR3 has 16 amino acids. Per germline, CDR1 MGHDK and CDR2 SYGVNS. Trimming removed 4 bases at V and 0 bases at J, with 14 bases between.

The CDR3 sequence is CSAADDSYTF. CDR3 DNA: TGCAGTGCTGCGGACGATAGCTACACCTTC. This chain uses TRBV20-1 with TRBJ1-2, with D unclear. Trimming stripped 5 bases from V and 9 bases from J, with 10 bases between. The length of the CDR3 is 10 residues. Germline V gene lookup returns CDR1 DFQATT and CDR2 SNEGSKA (reference sequence).

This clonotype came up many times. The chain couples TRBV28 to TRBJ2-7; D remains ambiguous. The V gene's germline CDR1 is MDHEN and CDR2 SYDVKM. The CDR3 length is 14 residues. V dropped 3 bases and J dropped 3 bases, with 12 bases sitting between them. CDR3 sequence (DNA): TGTGCCAGCAGTTTGGCGGTTCCGAGCTACGAGCAGTACTTC. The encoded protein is CASSLAVPSYEQYF.

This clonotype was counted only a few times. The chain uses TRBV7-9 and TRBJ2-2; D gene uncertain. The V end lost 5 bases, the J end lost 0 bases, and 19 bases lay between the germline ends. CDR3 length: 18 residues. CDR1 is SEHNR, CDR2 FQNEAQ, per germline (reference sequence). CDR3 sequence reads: CASSPDPITETNTGELFF. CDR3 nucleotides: TGTGCCAGCAGCCCAGACCCGATAACTGAGACGAACACCGGGGAGCTGTTTTTT.

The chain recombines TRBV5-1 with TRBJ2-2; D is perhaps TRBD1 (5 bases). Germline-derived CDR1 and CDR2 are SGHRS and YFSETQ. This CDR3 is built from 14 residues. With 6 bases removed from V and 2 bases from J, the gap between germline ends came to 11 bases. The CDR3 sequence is CASTPGANTGELFF. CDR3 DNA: TGCGCCAGCACCCCTGGGGCTAACACCGGGGAGCTGTTTTTT.

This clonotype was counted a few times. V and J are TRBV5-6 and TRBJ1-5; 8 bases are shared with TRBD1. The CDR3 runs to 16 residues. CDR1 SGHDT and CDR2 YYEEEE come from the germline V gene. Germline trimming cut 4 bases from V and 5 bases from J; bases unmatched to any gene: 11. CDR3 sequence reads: CASSHIMDREDQPQHF. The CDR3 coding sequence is TGTGCCAGCAGCCACATAATGGACAGGGAGGATCAGCCCCAGCATTTT.

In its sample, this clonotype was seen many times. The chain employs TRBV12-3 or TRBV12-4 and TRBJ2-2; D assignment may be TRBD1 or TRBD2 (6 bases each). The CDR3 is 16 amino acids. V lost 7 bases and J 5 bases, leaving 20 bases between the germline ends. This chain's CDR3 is CASIHQGEGGTGELFF. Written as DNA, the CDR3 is TGTGCCAGCATCCACCAGGGAGAGGGGGGAACCGGGGAGCTGTTTTTT.

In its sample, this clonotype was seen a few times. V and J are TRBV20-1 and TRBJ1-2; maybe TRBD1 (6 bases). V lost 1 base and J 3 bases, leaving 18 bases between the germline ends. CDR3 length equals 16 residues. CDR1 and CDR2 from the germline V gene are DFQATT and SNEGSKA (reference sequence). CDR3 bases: TGCAGTGCTAGAGTAGGGGGGCGCCCCCTTGACTATGGCTACACCTTC. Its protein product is CSARVGGRPLDYGYTF.

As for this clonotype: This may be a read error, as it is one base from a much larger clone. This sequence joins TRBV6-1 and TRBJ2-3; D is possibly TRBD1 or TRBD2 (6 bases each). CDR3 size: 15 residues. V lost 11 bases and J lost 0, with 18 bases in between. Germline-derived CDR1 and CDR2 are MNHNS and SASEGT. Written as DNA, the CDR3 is TGTGCCGGCCTACTTGGGGGGCGTAGCACAGATACGCAGTATTTT. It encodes CAGLLGGRSTDTQYF.

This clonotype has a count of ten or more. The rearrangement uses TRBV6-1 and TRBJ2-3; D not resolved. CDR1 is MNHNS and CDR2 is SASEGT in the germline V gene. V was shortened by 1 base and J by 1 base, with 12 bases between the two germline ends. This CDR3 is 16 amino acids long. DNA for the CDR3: TGTGCCAGCAGTGAAGGTATTAACTGGCGCACAGATACGCAGTATTTT. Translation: CASSEGINWRTDTQYF.

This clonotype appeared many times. CDR3 sequence (DNA): TGTGCCAGCAGTTTATCCGGGACTAGCTCCTACGAGCAGTACTTC. Residues: CASSLSGTSSYEQYF. This sequence joins TRBV28 and TRBJ2-7, with TRBD2 matching over 8 bases. The CDR3 covers 15 residues. V lost 1 base, J lost 0 bases, and 2 bases stayed unmatched. The V gene's germline CDR1 is MDHEN and CDR2 SYDVKM.

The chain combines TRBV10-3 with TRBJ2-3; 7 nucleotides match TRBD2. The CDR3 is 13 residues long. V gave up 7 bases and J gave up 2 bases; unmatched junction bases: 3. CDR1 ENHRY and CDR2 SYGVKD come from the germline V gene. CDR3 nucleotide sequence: TGTGCCATCACTAGCGGAGCCACAGATACGCAGTATTTT. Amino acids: CAITSGATDTQYF.

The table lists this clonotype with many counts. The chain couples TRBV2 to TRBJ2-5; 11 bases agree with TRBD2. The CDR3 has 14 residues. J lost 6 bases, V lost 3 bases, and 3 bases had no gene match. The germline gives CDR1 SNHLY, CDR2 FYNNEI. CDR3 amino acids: CASSDSGGGKTQYF. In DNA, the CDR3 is TGTGCCAGCAGTGATAGCGGGGGGGGGAAGACCCAGTACTTC.

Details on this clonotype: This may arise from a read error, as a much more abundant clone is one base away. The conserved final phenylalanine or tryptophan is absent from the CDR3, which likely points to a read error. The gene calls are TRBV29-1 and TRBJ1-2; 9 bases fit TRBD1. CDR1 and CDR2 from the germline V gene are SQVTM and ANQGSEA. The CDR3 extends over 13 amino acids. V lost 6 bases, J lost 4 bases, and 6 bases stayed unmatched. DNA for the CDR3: TGCAGCGTAGAACAGGGGGCTACCTATGGCTACACCTCC. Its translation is CSVEQGATYGYTS.